The clone carrying this TCR beta chain was found many times. The antigen remains undetermined. The record originates from a study of T cells after yellow fever vaccination. About the research overall: SMART-Seq v4 Ultra Low Input handled preparation of low-cell-number fractions. Study-wide results and caveats: Though it reached lower strength, the secondary response hit its peak faster, day 5 versus 15. The booster saw the reappearance of most primary-vaccination clones (96% CD4, around 88% CD8).

The CDR3 consists of 15 residues. Trimming left V 6 bases short and J 5 bases short, with 20 bases between. 5'RACE template switching generated TCR cDNA, adding a universal primer site and UMIs. TCRdb ran MiXCR on the 5' RACE reads and lists one entry per CDR3 protein. The table records under 150,000 distinct CDR3 sequences, over 7% of them present only once. The chain joins TRBV12-3 or TRBV12-4 to TRBJ2-7; a weak D match, TRBD2 (5 bases). This receptor was identified in a man aged 25 to 40 who received the YFV17D yellow fever vaccine. The material sequenced was CD4+ T cells sorted from PBMCs, taken 5 days after the yellow fever booster vaccination. The CDR3 coding sequence is TGTGCCAGCAGACCTACAAGCGGCCCAAGGAACGAGCAGTACTTC. As protein: CASRPTSGPRNEQYF.